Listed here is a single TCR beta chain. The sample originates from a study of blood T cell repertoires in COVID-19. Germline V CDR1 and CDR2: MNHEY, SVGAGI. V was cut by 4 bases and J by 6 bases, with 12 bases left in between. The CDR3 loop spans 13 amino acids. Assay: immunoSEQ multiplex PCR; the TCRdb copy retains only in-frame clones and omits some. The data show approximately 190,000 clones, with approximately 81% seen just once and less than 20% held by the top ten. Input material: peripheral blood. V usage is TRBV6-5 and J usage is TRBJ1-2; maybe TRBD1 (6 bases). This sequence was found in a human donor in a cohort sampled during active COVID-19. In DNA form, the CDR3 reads TGTGCCAGCAGTTTAAACAGGGAAAATGGCTACACCTTC. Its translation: CASSLNRENGYTF.